The source of this T cell receptor (beta chain) is a study of radiation and T cells in renal cell carcinoma. The wider study: Nephrectomy followed 15 Gy stereotactic body radiation by 4 weeks.

TCRdb keeps only in-frame clones here, not all; method: immunoSEQ multiplex PCR. The data hold some 150,000 clones, with roughly 86% observed a single time. This CDR3 contains 15 residues. V lost 4 bases and J 0 bases, leaving 10 bases between the germline ends. CDR1 and CDR2 from the germline V gene are KGHSH and LQKENI. Time point meaning: blood 2 weeks post-SBRT. Treatment in this sample: 15 Gy SBRT to primary tumor, nephrectomy 4 weeks later. A word on this clone: Antigen specificity is unknown.

Findings and limits, study-wide: In blood, top tumor clones expanded by 2 weeks, shrinking by 4.

The chain links TRBV18 to TRBJ2-1; no clear D gene. The sequence derives from a woman between 45 and 65 years old with renal cell carcinoma. The material sequenced was blood, taken from a patient whose treatment included radiotherapy and nephrectomy. CDR3 sequence (DNA): TGTGCCAGCTCACTTGGACGGCGCTCCTACAATGAGCAGTTCTTC. Encoded protein: CASSLGRRSYNEQFF.